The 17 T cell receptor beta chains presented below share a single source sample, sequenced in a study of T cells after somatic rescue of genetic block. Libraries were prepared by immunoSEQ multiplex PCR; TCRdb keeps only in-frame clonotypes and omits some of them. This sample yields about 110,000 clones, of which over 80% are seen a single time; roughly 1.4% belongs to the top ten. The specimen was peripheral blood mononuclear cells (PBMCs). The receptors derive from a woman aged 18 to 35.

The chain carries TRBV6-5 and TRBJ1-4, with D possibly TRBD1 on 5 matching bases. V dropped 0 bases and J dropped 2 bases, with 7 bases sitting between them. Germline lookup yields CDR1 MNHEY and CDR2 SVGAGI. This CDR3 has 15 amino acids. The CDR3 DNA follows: TGTGCCAGCAGTTACTCGGGGGTGACTAATGAAAAACTGTTTTTT. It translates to CASSYSGVTNEKLFF.

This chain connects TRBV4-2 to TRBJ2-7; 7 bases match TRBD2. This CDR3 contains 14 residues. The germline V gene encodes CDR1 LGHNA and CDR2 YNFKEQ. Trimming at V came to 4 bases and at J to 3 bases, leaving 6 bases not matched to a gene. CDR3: CASSREGKGYEQYF. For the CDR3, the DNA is TGTGCCAGCAGCCGGGAGGGTAAGGGCTACGAGCAGTACTTC.

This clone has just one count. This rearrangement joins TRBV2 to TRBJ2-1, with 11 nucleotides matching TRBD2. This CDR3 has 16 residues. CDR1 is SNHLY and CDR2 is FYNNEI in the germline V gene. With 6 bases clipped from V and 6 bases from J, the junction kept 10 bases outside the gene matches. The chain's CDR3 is CASRVTLAGVSNEQFF. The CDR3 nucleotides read TGTGCCAGCAGGGTCACACTAGCGGGGGTTTCCAATGAGCAGTTCTTC.

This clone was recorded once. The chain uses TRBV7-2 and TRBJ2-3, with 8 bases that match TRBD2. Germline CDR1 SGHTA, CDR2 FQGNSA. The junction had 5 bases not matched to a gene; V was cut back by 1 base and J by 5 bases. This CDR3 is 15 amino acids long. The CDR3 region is CASSLVFAGGDTQYF. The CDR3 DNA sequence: TGTGCCAGCAGCTTAGTCTTTGCGGGGGGAGATACGCAGTATTTT.

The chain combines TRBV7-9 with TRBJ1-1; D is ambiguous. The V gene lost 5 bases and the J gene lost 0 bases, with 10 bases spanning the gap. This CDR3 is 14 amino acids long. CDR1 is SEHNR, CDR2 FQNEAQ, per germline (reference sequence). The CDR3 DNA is TGTGCCAGCAGCCGAATCGATCTGAACACTGAAGCTTTCTTT. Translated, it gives CASSRIDLNTEAFF.

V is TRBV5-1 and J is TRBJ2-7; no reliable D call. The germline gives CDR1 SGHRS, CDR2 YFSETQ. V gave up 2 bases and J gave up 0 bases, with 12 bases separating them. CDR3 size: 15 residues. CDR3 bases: TGCGCCAGCAGCTTTGGTTACCAGAGCTCCTACGAGCAGTACTTC. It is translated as CASSFGYQSSYEQYF.

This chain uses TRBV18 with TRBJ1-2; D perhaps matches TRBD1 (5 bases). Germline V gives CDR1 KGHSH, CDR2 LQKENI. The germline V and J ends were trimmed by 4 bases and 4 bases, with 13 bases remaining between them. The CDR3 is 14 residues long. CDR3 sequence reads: CASSLGTLLYGYTF. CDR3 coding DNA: TGTGCCAGCTCACTGGGGACTCTCCTCTATGGCTACACCTTC.

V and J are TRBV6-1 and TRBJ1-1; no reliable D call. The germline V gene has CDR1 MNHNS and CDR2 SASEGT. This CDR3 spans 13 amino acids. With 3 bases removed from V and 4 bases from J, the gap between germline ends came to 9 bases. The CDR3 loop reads CASSEYRATEAFF. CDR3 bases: TGTGCCAGCAGTGAGTATAGGGCCACTGAAGCTTTCTTT.

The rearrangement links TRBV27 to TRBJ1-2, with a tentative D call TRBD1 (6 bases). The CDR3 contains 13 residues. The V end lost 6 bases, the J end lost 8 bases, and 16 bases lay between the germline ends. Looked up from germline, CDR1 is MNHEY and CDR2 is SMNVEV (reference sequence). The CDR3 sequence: CASRASGVGGYTF. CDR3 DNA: TGTGCCAGCAGAGCCTCAGGGGTCGGGGGCTACACCTTC.

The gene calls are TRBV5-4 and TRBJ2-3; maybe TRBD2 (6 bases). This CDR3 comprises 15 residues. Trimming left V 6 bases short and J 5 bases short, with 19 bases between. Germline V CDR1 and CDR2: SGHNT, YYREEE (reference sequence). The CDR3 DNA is TGTGCCAGCACCTCTCGGCGGGGAGTGGGAGATACGCAGTATTTT. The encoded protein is CASTSRRGVGDTQYF.

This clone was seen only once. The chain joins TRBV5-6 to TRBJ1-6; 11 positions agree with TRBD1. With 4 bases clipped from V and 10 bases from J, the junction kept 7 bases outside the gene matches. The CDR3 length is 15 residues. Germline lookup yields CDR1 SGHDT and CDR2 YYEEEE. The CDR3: CASSRGQGAGSPLHF. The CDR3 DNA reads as TGTGCCAGCAGCCGCGGACAGGGGGCGGGATCACCCCTCCACTTT.

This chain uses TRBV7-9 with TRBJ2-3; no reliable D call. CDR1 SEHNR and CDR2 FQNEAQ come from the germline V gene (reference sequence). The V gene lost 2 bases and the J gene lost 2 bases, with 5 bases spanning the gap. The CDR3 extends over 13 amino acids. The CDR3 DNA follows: TGTGCCAGCAGCTTAAGCTTCACAGATACGCAGTATTTT. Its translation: CASSLSFTDTQYF.

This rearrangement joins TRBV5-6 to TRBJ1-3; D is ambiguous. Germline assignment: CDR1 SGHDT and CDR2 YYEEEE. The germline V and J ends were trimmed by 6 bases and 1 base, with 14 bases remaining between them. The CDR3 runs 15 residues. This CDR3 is CASTTPGGSGNTIYF. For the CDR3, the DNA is TGTGCCAGCACCACTCCGGGAGGTTCTGGAAACACCATATATTTT.

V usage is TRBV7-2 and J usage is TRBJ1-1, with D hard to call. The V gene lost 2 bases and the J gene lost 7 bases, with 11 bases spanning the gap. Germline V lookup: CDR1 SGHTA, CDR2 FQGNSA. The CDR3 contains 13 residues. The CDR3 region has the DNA TGTGCCAGCAGCTTAATCGTTTTCGTTGAAGCTTTCTTT. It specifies CASSLIVFVEAFF. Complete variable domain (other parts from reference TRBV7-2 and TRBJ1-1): GAGVSQSPSNKVTEKGKDVELRCDPISGHTALYWYRQSLGQGLEFLIYFQGNSAPDKSGLPSDRFSAERTGGSVSTLTIQRTQQEDSAVYLCASSLIVFVEAFFGQGTRLTVV.

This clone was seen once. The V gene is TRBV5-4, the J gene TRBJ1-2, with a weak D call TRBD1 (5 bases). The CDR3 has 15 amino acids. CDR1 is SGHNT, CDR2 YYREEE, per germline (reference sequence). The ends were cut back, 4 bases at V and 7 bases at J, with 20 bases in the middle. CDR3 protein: CASSPGGNIRGGYTF. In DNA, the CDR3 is TGTGCCAGCAGCCCCGGGGGGAACATTAGAGGTGGCTACACCTTC. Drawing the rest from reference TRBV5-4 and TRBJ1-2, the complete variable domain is ETGVTQSPTHLIKTRGQQVTLRCSSQSGHNTVSWYQQALGQGPQFIFQYYREEENGRGNFPPRFSGLQFPNYSSELNVNALELDDSALYLCASSPGGNIRGGYTFGSGTRLTVV.

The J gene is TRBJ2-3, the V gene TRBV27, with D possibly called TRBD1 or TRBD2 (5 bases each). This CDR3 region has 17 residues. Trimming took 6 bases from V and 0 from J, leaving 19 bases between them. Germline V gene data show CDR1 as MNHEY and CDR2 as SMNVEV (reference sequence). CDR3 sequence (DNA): TGTGCCAGCAGCCCTTATGGGGGATACCAAAGCACAGATACGCAGTATTTT. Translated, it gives CASSPYGGYQSTDTQYF.

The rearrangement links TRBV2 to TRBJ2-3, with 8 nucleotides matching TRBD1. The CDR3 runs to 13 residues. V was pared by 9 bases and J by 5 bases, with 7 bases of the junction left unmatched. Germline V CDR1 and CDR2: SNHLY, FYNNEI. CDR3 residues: CASTGGRGDTQYF. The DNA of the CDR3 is TGTGCCAGTACAGGGGGACGAGGAGATACGCAGTATTTT. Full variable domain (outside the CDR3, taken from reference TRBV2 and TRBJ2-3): EPEVTQTPSHQVTQMGQEVILRCVPISNHLYFYWYRQILGQKVEFLVSFYNNEISEKSEIFDDQFSVERPDGSNFTLKIRSTKLEDSAMYFCASTGGRGDTQYFGPGTRLTVL.